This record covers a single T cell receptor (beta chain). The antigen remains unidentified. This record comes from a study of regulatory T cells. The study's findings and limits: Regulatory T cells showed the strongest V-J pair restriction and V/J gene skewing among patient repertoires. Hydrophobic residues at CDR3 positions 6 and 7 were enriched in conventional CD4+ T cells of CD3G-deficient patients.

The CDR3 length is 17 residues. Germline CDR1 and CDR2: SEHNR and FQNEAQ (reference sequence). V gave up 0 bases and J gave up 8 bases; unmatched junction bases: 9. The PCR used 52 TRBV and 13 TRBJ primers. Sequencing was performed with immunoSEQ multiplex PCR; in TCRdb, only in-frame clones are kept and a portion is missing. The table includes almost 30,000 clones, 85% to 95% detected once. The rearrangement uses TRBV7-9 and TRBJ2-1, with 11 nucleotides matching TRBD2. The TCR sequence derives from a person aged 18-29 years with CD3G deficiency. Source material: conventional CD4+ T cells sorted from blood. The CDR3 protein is CASSLASSGRAVHEQFF. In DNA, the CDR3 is TGTGCCAGCAGCTTAGCGAGTAGCGGGAGGGCCGTTCATGAGCAGTTCTTC.